This record looks at one TCR beta chain sequence and its context. These data come from a study of technical replicates of blood from a handful of donors. The CDR3 contains 13 residues. Looked up from germline, CDR1 is SQVTM and CDR2 is ANQGSEA. V shed 4 bases and J 4 bases; nucleotides not matched to a gene: 3. Here immunoSEQ multiplex PCR was the method, and the copy in TCRdb shows in-frame clones only, minus some. The sample carries approximately 75,000 clones, nearly 98% recorded once. The V and J genes are TRBV29-1 and TRBJ2-3, with 9 bases lining up with TRBD1. Sequencing was done on a sample of T cells isolated from PBMCs. This sequence originates from a human donor in good health. CDR3 in amino acids: CSVVRQGADTQYF. CDR3 in DNA: TGCAGCGTTGTGAGACAGGGGGCAGATACGCAGTATTTT.